Here is one TCR beta chain with its context. What it binds is unknown. Some clones are missing from TCRdb's copy, which holds only in-frame ones; the method was immunoSEQ multiplex PCR. The sample includes about 64,000 clones, about 91% seen only once; the top ten take 2.5% to 3%. These data come from a study of OX40 agonist ivuxolimab in advanced cancers. Looking at the study overall: Males comprised 70% to 85% of the group, whose mean age was approximately 62 years (range roughly 23 to 90). Prior anti-PD-1, anti-PD-L1 or anti-CTLA-4 therapy was allowed; 40% to 50% had some.

The CDR3 runs 15 residues. The germline gives CDR1 SNHLY, CDR2 FYNNEI. The study, taken as a whole, reports: At 0.1 to 3.0 mg/kg and by week 6, CD4+ and CD8+ T cells in the blood had expanded clonally.

This sequence was found in an adult with an advanced solid tumor such as melanoma, head and neck, liver or kidney cancer. The source material was CD4+ or CD8+ T cells sorted from blood, sampled in a trial of the OX40 agonist ivuxolimab. The chain links TRBV2 to TRBJ2-5; TRBD1 aligns across 8 bases. The last part of the DNA fits TRBJ2-7 better; the J call may be wrong. CDR3 amino acids: CASSIWTGSANEQYF. CDR3 in DNA: TGTGCCAGCAGTATTTGGACAGGGTCGGCGAACGAGCAGTACTTC.